This T cell receptor (beta chain) was obtained from a study of OX40 agonist ivuxolimab in advanced cancers. Turning to the study itself: Antecedent anti-PD-1, anti-PD-L1 or anti-CTLA-4 therapy was permissible, with around 41% having received some.

Study conclusions and caveats: Among T cells, CD8+ cells averaged more expanded clones than CD4+ cells.

In the case of this clone: The target antigen is unknown.

Sequencing was performed with immunoSEQ multiplex PCR; in TCRdb, only in-frame clones are kept and a portion is missing. The top ten clones hold 5.8% of a sample with roughly 100,000 clones, approximately 84% of them seen once. This CDR3 has 18 amino acids. V was clipped by 0 bases and J by 7 bases; unmatched bases: 17. The V gene's germline CDR1 is SGHRS and CDR2 YFSETQ. This sequence joins TRBV5-1 and TRBJ2-5, with 8 bases that match TRBD2. The specimen was CD4+ or CD8+ T cells sorted from blood, collected in a trial of the OX40 agonist ivuxolimab. The TCR was taken from an adult with an advanced solid tumor such as melanoma, head and neck, liver or kidney cancer. CDR3 coding DNA: TGCGCCAGCAGCTTGGCCGGGACTACGGGAGGGCCTCGTGGGACCCAGTACTTC. Amino acids: CASSLAGTTGGPRGTQYF.